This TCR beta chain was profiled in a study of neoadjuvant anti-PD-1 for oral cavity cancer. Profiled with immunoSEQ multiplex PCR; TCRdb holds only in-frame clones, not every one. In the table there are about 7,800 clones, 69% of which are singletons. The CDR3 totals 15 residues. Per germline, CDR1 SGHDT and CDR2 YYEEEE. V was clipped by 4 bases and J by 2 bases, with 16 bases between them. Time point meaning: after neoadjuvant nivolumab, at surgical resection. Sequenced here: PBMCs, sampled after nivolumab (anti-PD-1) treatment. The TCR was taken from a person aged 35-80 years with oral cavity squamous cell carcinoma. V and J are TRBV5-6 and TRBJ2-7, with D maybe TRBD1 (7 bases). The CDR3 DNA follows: TGTGCCAGCAGCCTAGGCGGGACAGCCACCTACGAGCAGTACTTC. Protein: CASSLGGTATYEQYF.